Below, 29 T cell receptor beta chains from the same sample are listed, as sequenced in a study of cytomegalovirus exposure and HLA in healthy donors. Both 60 Vbeta primers and 13 Jbeta primers went into the PCR. The table came from immunoSEQ multiplex PCR; TCRdb's copy has only in-frame clones and leaves some out. This table has under 120,000 clones, over 60% appearing once. Sequencing was performed on PBMCs. The receptors derive from a female donor in good health and CMV-seropositive.

This sequence joins TRBV7-9 and TRBJ1-3; D perhaps matches TRBD1 (5 bases). The CDR3 is made up of 13 amino acids. The V end was cut by 1 base, the J end by 4 bases, with 5 bases between. Per the germline V gene, CDR1 is SEHNR and CDR2 is FQNEAQ (reference sequence). CDR3: CASSLDRGNTIYF. DNA of the CDR3: TGTGCCAGCAGCTTAGACAGGGGAAACACCATATATTTT. Complete variable domain (other parts from reference TRBV7-9 and TRBJ1-3): DTGVSQNPRHKITKRGQNVTFRCDPISEHNRLYWYRQTLGQGPEFLTYFQNEAQLEKSRLLSDRFSAERPKGSFSTLEIQRTEQGDSAMYLCASSLDRGNTIYFGEGSWLTVV.

The chain links TRBV6-6 to TRBJ1-1, with TRBD1 matching over 7 bases. This CDR3 spans 15 amino acids. J lost 1 base, V lost 5 bases, and 7 bases had no gene match. Germline V lookup: CDR1 MNHNY, CDR2 SVGAGI (reference sequence). The CDR3 DNA sequence: TGTGCCAGCAGTAGACAGAGGGGGCAGAACACTGAAGCTTTCTTT. Translating gives CASSRQRGQNTEAFF.

The V call is TRBV5-4, the J call TRBJ2-1; TRBD2 matches at 11 bases. Trimming took 1 base from V and 8 from J; bases not matched to a gene: 8. Per germline, CDR1 SGHNT and CDR2 YYREEE (reference sequence). The CDR3 loop spans 16 amino acids. DNA of the CDR3: TGTGCCAGCAGCTTGAACGTAGCGGGAGGGTGGCATGAGCAGTTCTTC. This codes for CASSLNVAGGWHEQFF.

This chain uses TRBV28 with TRBJ2-1, with 8 positions matching TRBD2. V shed 10 bases, J shed 3 bases, and the junction held 8 bases outside the gene matches. The CDR3 spans 14 residues. CDR1 and CDR2 (germline): MDHEN, SYDVKM. The CDR3 loop is CATVAGTVYNEQFF. CDR3 in DNA: TGTGCCACCGTAGCGGGGACTGTCTACAATGAGCAGTTCTTC.

J is TRBJ2-5 and V is TRBV19, with D possibly being TRBD1 (5 bases). The CDR3 has 14 amino acids. Germline CDR1 and CDR2: LNHDA and SQIVND (reference sequence). V lost 3 bases, J lost 3 bases, and 11 bases lay in between. CDR3 DNA: TGTGCCAGTAGTATGGGGCAGAATAAAGAGACCCAGTACTTC. Translated: CASSMGQNKETQYF.

The gene calls are TRBV6-6 and TRBJ2-3; 8 bases line up with TRBD2. This CDR3 contains 15 residues. With 6 bases clipped from V and 2 bases from J, the junction kept 7 bases outside the gene matches. Germline V gene data show CDR1 as MNHNY and CDR2 as SVGAGI (reference sequence). CDR3 amino acids: CASSPLAEDTDTQYF. CDR3 sequence (DNA): TGTGCCAGCAGCCCACTAGCGGAAGACACAGATACGCAGTATTTT.

The chain has TRBV11-1 and TRBJ2-7, with TRBD2 identical over 13 bases. V trimming: 5 bases; J trimming: 0 bases; junction bases outside the gene matches: 4. CDR3 length: 16 residues. Looked up from germline, CDR1 is SGHAT and CDR2 is FQDESV (reference sequence). CDR3 in DNA: TGTGCCAGCAGCAGGACTAGCGGGAGTAGCTCCTACGAGCAGTACTTC. It translates to CASSRTSGSSSYEQYF.

The chain is built from TRBV19 and TRBJ1-1; 8 bases align to TRBD1. Losses at the gene ends were 4 bases for V and 0 bases for J; bases not matched to a gene: 1. The CDR3 totals 14 residues. Germline CDR1 reads LNHDA; CDR2 reads SQIVND (reference sequence). The CDR3 region is CASSRTGLNTEAFF. The CDR3 nucleotides read TGTGCCAGTAGTAGGACAGGGTTGAACACTGAAGCTTTCTTT.

The V gene is TRBV6-1, the J gene TRBJ1-5, with D possibly TRBD1 on 6 matching bases. V was trimmed by 2 bases and J by 5 bases, leaving 13 bases between them. Germline loops: CDR1 MNHNS, CDR2 SASEGT. This CDR3 contains 15 residues. DNA for the CDR3: TGTGCCAGCAGTGAAAGGGGACACGAATATCAGCCCCAGCATTTT. Amino acids: CASSERGHEYQPQHF.

This sequence joins TRBV7-3 and TRBJ2-2; 9 nucleotides align to TRBD2. Germline V gene lookup returns CDR1 SGHTA and CDR2 FQGTGA. V lost 5 bases to trimming and J lost 3 bases; unmatched junction nucleotides: 10. CDR3 size: 17 residues. As DNA, the CDR3 is TGTGCCAGCAGCAGGTCCTTAGCGGGGGCATACACCGGGGAGCTGTTTTTT. Its protein product is CASSRSLAGAYTGELFF.

This clone was seen only a few times. The chain uses TRBV5-5 and TRBJ2-7, with 11 bases lining up with TRBD2. The CDR3 spans 16 residues. CDR1 SGHKS and CDR2 YYEKEE come from the germline V gene (reference sequence). Unmatched junction bases numbered 6, after V lost 1 base and J lost 3 bases. The CDR3 sequence is CASSLRASGGNYEQYF. CDR3 nucleotides: TGTGCCAGCAGCTTGAGGGCTAGCGGGGGGAACTACGAGCAGTACTTC. The full variable domain, rest sourced from reference TRBV5-5 and TRBJ2-7, is DAGVTQSPTHLIKTRGQQVTLRCSPISGHKSVSWYQQVLGQGPQFIFQYYEKEERGRGNFPDRFSARQFPNYSSELNVNALLLGDSALYLCASSLRASGGNYEQYFGPGTRLTVT.

The table lists this clone with a count of one. This rearrangement joins TRBV7-8 to TRBJ1-2; 9 nucleotides align to TRBD1. V shed 3 bases and J 7 bases; nucleotides not matched to a gene: 9. The CDR3 length is 15 residues. Germline lookup yields CDR1 SGHVS and CDR2 FQNEAQ. The CDR3 region is CASSLGDRAFLGYTF. CDR3 DNA sequence: TGTGCCAGCAGCTTGGGGGACAGGGCGTTTCTTGGCTACACCTTC.

The chain uses TRBV7-2 and TRBJ1-5, with D uncertain. Germline assignment: CDR1 SGHTA and CDR2 FQGNSA. The CDR3 has 14 residues. Trimming left V 1 base short and J 7 bases short, with 11 bases between. Here the CDR3 DNA reads TGTGCCAGCAGCTTAGTCGGGGAAGTCCAGCCCCAGCATTTT. Translated, it gives CASSLVGEVQPQHF.

V usage is TRBV19 and J usage is TRBJ1-6; 11 bases are shared with TRBD1. Germline trimming cut 3 bases from V and 10 bases from J; bases unmatched to any gene: 5. From germline, CDR1 is LNHDA and CDR2 SQIVND (reference sequence). The CDR3 has 15 amino acids. The CDR3 sequence is CASSMDRGRGSPLHF. CDR3 coding DNA: TGTGCCAGTAGTATGGACAGGGGGCGCGGGTCACCCCTCCACTTT.

V and J are TRBV29-1 and TRBJ1-1; tentatively, D is TRBD1 (6 bases). Trimming removed 4 bases from V and 3 bases from J, with 12 bases in between. The germline V gene encodes CDR1 SQVTM and CDR2 ANQGSEA. This CDR3 is 13 amino acids long. The CDR3 loop is CSVARGPDTEAFF. CDR3 coding DNA: TGCAGCGTTGCCAGGGGCCCTGACACTGAAGCTTTCTTT.

V usage is TRBV6-6 and J usage is TRBJ1-5; 10 bases align to TRBD1. The trim removed 2 bases at V and 5 bases at J, leaving 6 bases unmatched. This CDR3 is 16 amino acids long. Germline V gives CDR1 MNHNY, CDR2 SVGAGI (reference sequence). CDR3 region: CASSYGTGALDQPQHF. The CDR3 nucleotides are TGTGCCAGCAGTTACGGGACAGGGGCCTTAGATCAGCCCCAGCATTTT.

This clone was detected only once. The rearrangement uses TRBV4-2 and TRBJ2-4, with 7 bases identical to TRBD2. This CDR3 region has 17 residues. V lost 4 bases, J lost 0 bases, and 9 bases stayed unmatched. Germline CDR1 reads LGHNA; CDR2 reads YNFKEQ. The chain's CDR3 is CASSLLRSGGAKNIQYF. The CDR3 region has the DNA TGTGCCAGCAGCCTCCTCAGATCGGGGGGAGCCAAAAACATTCAGTACTTC.

The chain has TRBV5-4 and TRBJ2-7, with 13 positions matching TRBD2. Germline V lookup: CDR1 SGHNT, CDR2 YYREEE (reference sequence). Trimming at V came to 1 base and at J to 5 bases, leaving 9 bases not matched to a gene. The CDR3 runs 17 residues. CDR3 bases: TGTGCCAGCAGCTTGACTAGCGGGAGGGCTGGTTCCCACGAGCAGTACTTC. It codes for CASSLTSGRAGSHEQYF.

Turning to this clone: The sample contains more than one DNA sequence encoding this CDR3. The chain uses TRBV11-2 and TRBJ1-1, with 7 nucleotides matching TRBD1. CDR1 SGHAT and CDR2 FQNNGV come from the germline V gene. The CDR3 sequence is 13 residues long. Trimming at V came to 4 bases and at J to 4 bases, leaving 3 bases not matched to a gene. CDR3 in DNA: TGTGCCAGCAGCTCGCAGGGGGGCACTGAAGCTTTCTTT. Amino acids: CASSSQGGTEAFF.

This clone was counted only a few times. The chain joins TRBV2 to TRBJ2-3; no clear D. Trimming took off 5 bases at V and 4 bases at J, with 10 bases between the two ends. The CDR3 consists of 13 residues. The germline gives CDR1 SNHLY, CDR2 FYNNEI. The CDR3 loop is CASSFQRADTQYF. In DNA form, the CDR3 reads TGTGCCAGCAGTTTCCAGCGAGCAGATACGCAGTATTTT.

J is TRBJ2-3 and V is TRBV7-3; D is uncertain. CDR3 size: 14 residues. Germline-derived CDR1 and CDR2 are SGHTA and FQGTGA. V lost 4 bases to trimming and J lost 0 bases, with 8 bases between them. For the CDR3, the DNA is TGTGCCAGCAGCTCAACCTCTAGCACAGATACGCAGTATTTT. Its protein is CASSSTSSTDTQYF.

The chain links TRBV4-1 to TRBJ1-1; D is uncertain. Trimming stripped 4 bases from V and 0 bases from J, with 12 bases between. The CDR3 totals 15 residues. CDR1 and CDR2 (germline): MGHRA, YSYEKL. For the CDR3, the DNA is TGCGCCAGCAGCCTTGGGCAGAGTATGAACACTGAAGCTTTCTTT. Protein product: CASSLGQSMNTEAFF.

The sample holds one count of this clone. The rearrangement joins TRBV5-1 to TRBJ2-2, with 9 bases that match TRBD1. This CDR3 has 15 residues. The V gene's germline CDR1 is SGHRS and CDR2 YFSETQ. With 7 bases clipped from V and 4 bases from J, the junction kept 8 bases outside the gene matches. The CDR3 reads CASARTGAGTGELFF. In DNA, the CDR3 is TGCGCCAGCGCCCGGACAGGGGCGGGCACCGGGGAGCTGTTTTTT.

The rearrangement uses TRBV7-9 and TRBJ2-3; tentatively, D is TRBD1 (6 bases). Trimming took off 1 base at V and 5 bases at J, with 10 bases between the two ends. CDR3 size: 14 residues. Germline CDR1 SEHNR, CDR2 FQNEAQ (reference sequence). The CDR3 sequence is CASSLEGVVDTQYF. In DNA, the CDR3 is TGTGCCAGCAGCTTAGAGGGGGTCGTAGATACGCAGTATTTT.

V gene TRBV5-1 combines with J gene TRBJ2-6; no reliable D call. There are 13 residues in the CDR3. V was trimmed by 2 bases and J by 4 bases, leaving 4 bases between them. Germline CDR1 reads SGHRS; CDR2 reads YFSETQ. CDR3 nucleotide sequence: TGCGCCAGCAGCTTACAGGGGGCCAACGTCCTGACTTTC. Its protein product is CASSLQGANVLTF.

This clone was detected only once. The CDR3 coding sequence is TGTGCCAGCTCACGGTCTAGCGGGACGTCAGATACGCAGTATTTT. Translation: CASSRSSGTSDTQYF. The chain combines TRBV18 with TRBJ2-3, with TRBD2 matching 9 bases. The germline gives CDR1 KGHSH, CDR2 LQKENI. The CDR3 runs to 15 residues. With 4 bases clipped from V and 4 bases from J, the junction kept 6 bases outside the gene matches.

The V call is TRBV5-5, the J call TRBJ1-2; 8 nucleotides match TRBD1. V lost 3 bases to trimming and J lost 4 bases; unmatched junction nucleotides: 11. CDR1 and CDR2 (germline): SGHKS, YYEKEE (reference sequence). The CDR3 length is 16 residues. CDR3 protein: CASSWGPGQEGYGYTF. In nucleotides, the CDR3 is TGTGCCAGCAGCTGGGGGCCGGGACAGGAGGGCTATGGCTACACCTTC.

This clone was recorded a few times. This rearrangement joins TRBV5-5 to TRBJ1-1, with a weak D call TRBD1 (5 bases). Trimming cost V 6 bases and J 3 bases, with 12 bases left between them. CDR1 and CDR2 from the germline V gene are SGHKS and YYEKEE (reference sequence). This CDR3 is built from 13 residues. As DNA, the CDR3 is TGTGCCAGCATTTGGGGGGGAGACACTGAAGCTTTCTTT. Translating it yields CASIWGGDTEAFF.

The gene calls are TRBV7-2 and TRBJ2-7; D is possibly TRBD2 (7 bases). The CDR3 is 12 residues long. V was clipped by 6 bases and J by 6 bases, with 12 bases between them. Germline CDR1 SGHTA, CDR2 FQGNSA. This CDR3 reads CASRSGGLEQYF. DNA for the CDR3: TGTGCCAGCAGGTCGGGGGGCCTCGAGCAGTACTTC.